This T cell receptor (beta chain) is drawn from a study of blood T cell repertoires in COVID-19. The repertoire was sequenced with immunoSEQ multiplex PCR; TCRdb's copy has only in-frame clones and lacks some. The table includes around 200,000 clones, approximately 80% detected once. Germline V lookup: CDR1 GTSNPN, CDR2 SVGIG (reference sequence). V lost 3 bases, J lost 7 bases, and 3 bases stayed unmatched. The CDR3 covers 13 residues. This sequence originates from a woman older than 75 with acute or convalescent COVID-19. Sequencing was performed on peripheral blood. The genes are TRBV30 and TRBJ1-4, with 9 bases matching TRBD1. CDR3 coding DNA: TGTGCCTGGAGCGGGGACAGGGCTGAAAAACTGTTTTTT. It yields the protein CAWSGDRAEKLFF.